This TCR beta chain derives from a study of CD8 T cells in Susac syndrome. Losses at the gene ends were 5 bases for V and 5 bases for J; bases not matched to a gene: 8. Germline V gives CDR1 MNHEY, CDR2 SMNVEV (reference sequence). The CDR3 is made up of 15 amino acids. Bulk CD8+ and CD4+ cells came from magnetic negative isolation; CD8+ TEMRA by FACS. Random-hexamer reverse transcription was applied to about 0.5 to 1 ug RNA. Across 54 Vbeta and 13 Jbeta, TCR beta CDR3 was amplified with immunoSEQ multiplex PCR. TCRdb re-derived calls from the immunoSEQ multiplex PCR reads in MiXCR, one entry per CDR3 protein. The top ten clones hold roughly 0.3% of a sample with 100,000 to 150,000 distinct CDR3 sequences, just over 90% of them seen once.

The specimen was CD8+ T cells from PBMCs. This TCR was sampled from a human donor with multiple sclerosis. The chain combines TRBV27 with TRBJ1-1, with 10 bases aligning to TRBD1. The CDR3 here is CASSPSGTGVTEAFF. Here the CDR3 DNA reads TGTGCCAGCAGTCCTTCCGGGACAGGGGTAACTGAAGCTTTCTTT.